This TCR beta chain is drawn from a study of blood T cell repertoires in COVID-19. Trimming took off 7 bases at V and 0 bases at J, with 12 bases between the two ends. The CDR3 spans 14 residues. Germline V gives CDR1 LGHDT, CDR2 YNNKEL (reference sequence). The table lists this clone with a few counts. TCRdb's table, derived via immunoSEQ multiplex PCR, lists solely in-frame clones and lacks some. The data hold fewer than 700,000 clones, with 85% to 90% observed a single time. The V gene is TRBV3-1 (or the pseudogene TRBV3-2), the J gene TRBJ1-1; perhaps TRBD1 as D (6 bases). Material for sequencing was peripheral blood. The source of this sequence is a woman aged 45-65 years with COVID-19, enrolled during active disease. DNA of the CDR3: TGTGCCAGCACCCGGACAGAACTGAACACTGAAGCTTTCTTT. Protein product: CASTRTELNTEAFF.